This T cell receptor beta chain was sequenced during a study of shared T cell receptors in the human thymus. Profiling relied on immunoSEQ multiplex PCR, and the TCRdb table lists in-frame clones only, not all of them. The repertoire holds some 400,000 clones, with 95% as singletons. Germline-derived CDR1 and CDR2 are SGHDN and FVKESK. The CDR3 consists of 18 residues. Deletions cut 0 bases from V and 0 bases from J, with 18 bases between. The sample comprised thymocytes. This sequence was found in a human donor. The rearrangement links TRBV14 to TRBJ2-7; D perhaps matches TRBD1 (6 bases). In DNA form, the CDR3 reads TGTGCCAGCAGCCAAGAATCTTTTGGGGGCAGGAGCTCCTACGAGCAGTACTTC. It is translated as CASSQESFGGRSSYEQYF. Full variable domain (remainder filled in from reference TRBV14 and TRBJ2-7): EAGVTQFPSHSVIEKGQTVTLRCDPISGHDNLYWYRRVMGKEIKFLLHFVKESKQDESGMPNNRFLAERTGGTYSTLKVQPAELEDSGVYFCASSQESFGGRSSYEQYFGPGTRLTVT.